In its sample, the clone carrying this TCR beta chain was seen many times. Its specificity is unknown. One junction end disagrees with the germline gene, perhaps due to a read error. Axillary draining lymph nodes of breast cancer patients supplied the node samples. This entry is derived from a study of breast tumors, draining lymph nodes, adjacent tissues. Study-wide findings and caveats: Tumor T cell lymph node origin was a supported hypothesis, not proven.

Via MiXCR, TCRdb re-called the multiplex PCR reads, giving one row per CDR3 protein. The sample gives 270,000 or so distinct CDR3 sequences, under 35% of which show up once; 0.85% to 1.3% is in the top ten. The TCR comes from a female donor with breast cancer. Some clones in this sample may be carry-over from other donors' samples. The sample comprised axillary lymph node tissue.

CDR3 region: CSARAGQGTGTTIYF. The CDR3 region has the DNA TGCAGTGCTAGAGCCGGACAGGGGACGGGAACCACCATATATTTT. The gene calls are TRBV20-1 and TRBJ1-3; TRBD1 matches at 9 bases. The germline V gene has CDR1 DFQATT and CDR2 SNEGSKA (reference sequence). The CDR3 has 15 residues.